Each of the 9 T cell receptor beta chains below was sequenced from the same sample in a study of blood T cell repertoires in COVID-19. Sequencing used immunoSEQ multiplex PCR; TCRdb keeps in-frame clones, though not all of them. The table has around 100,000 clones, about 80% seen once; the top ten hold around 6.5%. The sequenced sample was peripheral blood. The receptors were gathered from a man in his sixties with acute or convalescent COVID-19.

The chain recombines TRBV6-5 with TRBJ2-1, with D possibly being TRBD2 (5 bases). The CDR3 is made up of 15 amino acids. From germline, CDR1 is MNHEY and CDR2 SVGAGI. The V end was cut by 6 bases, the J end by 0 bases, with 12 bases between. Here the CDR3 DNA reads TGTGCCAGCAGGCCTCCGGGAATCTCCTACAATGAGCAGTTCTTC. Translating it yields CASRPPGISYNEQFF.

V usage is TRBV5-4 and J usage is TRBJ2-5; 9 nucleotides agree with TRBD1. Germline-derived CDR1 and CDR2 are SGHNT and YYREEE (reference sequence). V shed 5 bases and J 1 base; nucleotides not matched to a gene: 6. The CDR3 contains 15 residues. Written as DNA, the CDR3 is TGTGCCAGCAGGTGGGGACAGGGAACCCAAGAGACCCAGTACTTC. Its translation: CASRWGQGTQETQYF.

The rearrangement joins TRBV5-1 to TRBJ1-1, with a possible D match to TRBD1 (5 bases). Germline V gives CDR1 SGHRS, CDR2 YFSETQ. V was clipped by 1 base and J by 1 base, with 14 bases between them. This CDR3 is 16 amino acids long. CDR3 coding DNA: TGCGCCAGCAGCTTGAAAAATACCGACAGGAACACTGAAGCTTTCTTT. It specifies CASSLKNTDRNTEAFF. Variable domain in full (rest from reference TRBV5-1 and TRBJ1-1): KAGVTQTPRYLIKTRGQQVTLSCSPISGHRSVSWYQQTPGQGLQFLFEYFSETQRNKGNFPGRFSGRQFSNSRSEMNVSTLELGDSALYLCASSLKNTDRNTEAFFGQGTRLTVV.

The V and J genes are TRBV11-2 and TRBJ1-4; a weak D match, TRBD1 (6 bases). Germline CDR1 and CDR2: SGHAT and FQNNGV. Between the trimmed V and J ends, which lost 1 base and 7 bases, there was a span of 10 bases. The length of the CDR3 is 14 residues. CDR3 residues: CASSLATDSEKLFF. The DNA for the CDR3 is TGTGCCAGCAGCTTAGCTACGGACAGTGAAAAACTGTTTTTT.

The J gene is TRBJ2-7, the V gene TRBV4-1; 7 bases line up with TRBD1. V was clipped by 5 bases and J by 2 bases; unmatched bases: 6. The V gene's germline CDR1 is MGHRA and CDR2 YSYEKL. This CDR3 is 14 amino acids long. CDR3 loop: CASSIPGGTYEQYF. CDR3 in DNA: TGCGCCAGCAGCATCCCAGGGGGTACCTACGAGCAGTACTTC.

The J gene is TRBJ2-1, the V gene TRBV28; D call uncertain. Between the trimmed V and J ends, which lost 6 bases and 1 base, there was a span of 10 bases. The CDR3 consists of 14 residues. The germline V gene encodes CDR1 MDHEN and CDR2 SYDVKM. The chain's CDR3 is CASRQFGSYNEQFF. CDR3 DNA sequence: TGTGCCAGCAGACAGTTTGGATCCTACAATGAGCAGTTCTTC.

V usage is TRBV4-1 and J usage is TRBJ1-2, with D perhaps matching TRBD1 (6 bases). The CDR3 is 14 residues long. Trimming took off 4 bases at V and 2 bases at J, with 11 bases between the two ends. The germline V gene encodes CDR1 MGHRA and CDR2 YSYEKL. The CDR3 DNA reads as TGCGCCAGCAGCCGGAACAGGGAGAACTATGGCTACACCTTC. Translation: CASSRNRENYGYTF.

The chain carries TRBV6-5 and TRBJ1-1; unclear D gene. The V gene lost 6 bases and the J gene lost 6 bases, with 8 bases spanning the gap. Germline CDR1 and CDR2: MNHEY and SVGAGI. The CDR3 sequence is 11 residues long. The CDR3: CASSPGAEAFF. The CDR3 DNA is TGTGCCAGCAGCCCCGGGGCTGAAGCTTTCTTT.

The rearrangement joins TRBV4-1 to TRBJ2-2, with D perhaps TRBD2 (6 bases). V was trimmed by 4 bases and J by 6 bases, leaving 18 bases between them. Germline lookup yields CDR1 MGHRA and CDR2 YSYEKL. CDR3 length: 16 amino acids. The CDR3 DNA reads as TGCGCCAGCAGCCGAGAGCCAAGACTAGTCCCCGGGGAGCTGTTTTTT. It yields the protein CASSREPRLVPGELFF.